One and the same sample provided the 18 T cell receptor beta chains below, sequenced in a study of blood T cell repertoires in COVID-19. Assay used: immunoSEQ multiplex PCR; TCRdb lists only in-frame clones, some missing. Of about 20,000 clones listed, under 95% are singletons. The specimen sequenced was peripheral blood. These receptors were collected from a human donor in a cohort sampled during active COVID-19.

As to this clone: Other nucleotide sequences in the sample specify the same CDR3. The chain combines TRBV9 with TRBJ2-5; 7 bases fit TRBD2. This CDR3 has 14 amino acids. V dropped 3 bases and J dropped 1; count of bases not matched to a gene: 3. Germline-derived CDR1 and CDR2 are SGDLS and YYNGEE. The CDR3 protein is CASSGGGAQETQYF. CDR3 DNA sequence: TGTGCCAGCAGCGGGGGAGGGGCCCAAGAGACCCAGTACTTC. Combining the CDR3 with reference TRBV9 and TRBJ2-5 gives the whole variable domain DSGVTQTPKHLITATGQRVTLRCSPRSGDLSVYWYQQSLDQGLQFLIQYYNGEERAKGNILERFSAQQFPDLHSELNLSSLELGDSALYFCASSGGGAQETQYFGPGTRLLVL.

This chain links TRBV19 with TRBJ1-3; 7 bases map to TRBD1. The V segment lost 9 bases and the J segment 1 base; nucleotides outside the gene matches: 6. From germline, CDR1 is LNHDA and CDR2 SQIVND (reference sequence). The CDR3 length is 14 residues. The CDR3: CASHLDRSGNTIYF. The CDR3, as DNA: TGTGCCAGCCATTTGGACAGGTCTGGAAACACCATATATTTT. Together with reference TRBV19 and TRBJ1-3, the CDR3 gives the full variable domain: DGGITQSPKYLFRKEGQNVTLSCEQNLNHDAMYWYRQDPGQGLRLIYYSQIVNDFQKGDIAEGYSVSREKKESFPLTVTSAQKNPTAFYLCASHLDRSGNTIYFGEGSWLTVV.

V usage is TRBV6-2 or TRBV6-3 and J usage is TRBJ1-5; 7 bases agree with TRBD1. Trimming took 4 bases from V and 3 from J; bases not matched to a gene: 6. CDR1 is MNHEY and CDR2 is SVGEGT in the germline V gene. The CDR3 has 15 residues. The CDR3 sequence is CASSSGGAYNQPQHF. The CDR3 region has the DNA TGTGCCAGCAGTTCAGGGGGAGCTTACAATCAGCCCCAGCATTTT.

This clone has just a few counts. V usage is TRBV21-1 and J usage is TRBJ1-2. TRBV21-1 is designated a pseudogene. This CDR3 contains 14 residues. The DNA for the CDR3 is TGTGCCAGCAGCAACTCGGGGAATGACTATGGCTACACCTTC. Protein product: CASSNSGNDYGYTF.

The CDR3: CASSTGGSTEAFF. CDR3 DNA sequence: TGTGCCAGCAGCACAGGGGGGAGCACTGAAGCTTTCTTT. The chain combines TRBV13 with TRBJ1-1; 8 nucleotides match TRBD1. Looked up from germline, CDR1 is PRHDT and CDR2 is FYEKMQ (reference sequence). J was trimmed by 4 bases and V by 5 bases; bases with no gene match: 3. The CDR3 consists of 13 residues. The complete variable domain, with remaining parts taken from reference TRBV13 and TRBJ1-1, reads AAGVIQSPRHLIKEKRETATLKCYPIPRHDTVYWYQQGPGQDPQFLISFYEKMQSDKGSIPDRFSAQQFSDYHSELNMSSLELGDSALYFCASSTGGSTEAFFGQGTRLTVV.

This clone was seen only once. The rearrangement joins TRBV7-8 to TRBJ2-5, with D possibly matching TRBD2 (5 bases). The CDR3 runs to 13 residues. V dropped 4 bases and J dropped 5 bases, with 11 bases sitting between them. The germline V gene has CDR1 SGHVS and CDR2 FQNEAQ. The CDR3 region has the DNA TGTGCCAGCAGCTCGGGGTTCCGGGAGACCCAGTACTTC. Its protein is CASSSGFRETQYF.

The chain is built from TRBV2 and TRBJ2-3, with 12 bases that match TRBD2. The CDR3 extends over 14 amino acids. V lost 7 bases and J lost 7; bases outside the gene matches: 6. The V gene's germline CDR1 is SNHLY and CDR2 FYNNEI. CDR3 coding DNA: TGTGCCAGCACTCTAGCGGGGGGGCTGAATACGCAGTATTTT. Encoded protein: CASTLAGGLNTQYF. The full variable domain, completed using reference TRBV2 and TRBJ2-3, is EPEVTQTPSHQVTQMGQEVILRCVPISNHLYFYWYRQILGQKVEFLVSFYNNEISEKSEIFDDQFSVERPDGSNFTLKIRSTKLEDSAMYFCASTLAGGLNTQYFGPGTRLTVL.

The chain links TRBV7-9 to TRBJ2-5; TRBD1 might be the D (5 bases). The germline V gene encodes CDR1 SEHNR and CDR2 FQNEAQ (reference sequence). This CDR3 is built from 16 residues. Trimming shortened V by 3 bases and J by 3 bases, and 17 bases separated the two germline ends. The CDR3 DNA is TGTGCCAGCAGCTTGATGTGGCAGGGAAGGAAAGAGACCCAGTACTTC. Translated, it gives CASSLMWQGRKETQYF.

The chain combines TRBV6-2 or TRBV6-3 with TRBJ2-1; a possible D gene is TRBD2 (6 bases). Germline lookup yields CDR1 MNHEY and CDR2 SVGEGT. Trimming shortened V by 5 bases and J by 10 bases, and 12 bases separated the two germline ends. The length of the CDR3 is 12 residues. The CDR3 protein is CASSHLAQEQFF. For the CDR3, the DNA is TGTGCCAGCAGTCATCTAGCGCAAGAGCAGTTCTTC.

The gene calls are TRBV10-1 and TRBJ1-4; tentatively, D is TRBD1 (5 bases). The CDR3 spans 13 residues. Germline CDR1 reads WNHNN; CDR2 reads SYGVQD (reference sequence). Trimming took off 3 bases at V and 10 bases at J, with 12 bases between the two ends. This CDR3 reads CASSELAGRKLFF. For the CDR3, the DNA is TGCGCCAGCAGTGAACTTGCGGGACGAAAACTGTTTTTT.

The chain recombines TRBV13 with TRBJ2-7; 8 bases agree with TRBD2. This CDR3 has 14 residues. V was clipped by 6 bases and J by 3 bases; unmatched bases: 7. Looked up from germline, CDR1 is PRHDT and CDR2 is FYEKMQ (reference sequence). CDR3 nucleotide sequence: TGTGCCAGCAGTCGCGAGAGCGGGAGCTACGAGCAGTACTTC. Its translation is CASSRESGSYEQYF.

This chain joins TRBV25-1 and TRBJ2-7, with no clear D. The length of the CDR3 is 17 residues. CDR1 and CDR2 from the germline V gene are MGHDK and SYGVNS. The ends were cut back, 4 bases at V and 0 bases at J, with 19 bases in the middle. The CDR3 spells CASSGFKQSITSYEQYF. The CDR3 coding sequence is TGTGCCAGCAGTGGCTTCAAACAGAGTATCACCTCCTACGAGCAGTACTTC.

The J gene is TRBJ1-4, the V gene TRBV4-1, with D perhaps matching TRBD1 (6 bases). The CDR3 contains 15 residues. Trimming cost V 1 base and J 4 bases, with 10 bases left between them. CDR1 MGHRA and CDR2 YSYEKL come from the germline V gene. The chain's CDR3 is CASSQGTEGNEKLFF. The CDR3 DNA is TGCGCCAGCAGCCAAGGGACAGAGGGTAATGAAAAACTGTTTTTT.

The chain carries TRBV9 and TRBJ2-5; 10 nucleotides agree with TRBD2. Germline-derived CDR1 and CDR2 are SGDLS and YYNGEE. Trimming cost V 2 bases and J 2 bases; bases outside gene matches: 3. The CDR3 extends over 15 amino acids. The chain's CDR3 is CASSVGLATQETQYF. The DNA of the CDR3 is TGTGCCAGCAGCGTGGGACTAGCGACACAAGAGACCCAGTACTTC.

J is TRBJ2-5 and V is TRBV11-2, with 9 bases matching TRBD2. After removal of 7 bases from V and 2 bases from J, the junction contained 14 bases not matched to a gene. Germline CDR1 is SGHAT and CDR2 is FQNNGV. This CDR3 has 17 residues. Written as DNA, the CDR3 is TGTGCCAGCAAAGTGTTTCCGCGGGGGGGGAGTCAAGAGACCCAGTACTTC. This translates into CASKVFPRGGSQETQYF.

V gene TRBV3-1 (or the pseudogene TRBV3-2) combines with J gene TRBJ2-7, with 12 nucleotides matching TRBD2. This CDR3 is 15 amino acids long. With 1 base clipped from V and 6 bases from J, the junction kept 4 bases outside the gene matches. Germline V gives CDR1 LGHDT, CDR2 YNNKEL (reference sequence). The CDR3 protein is CASSQGLAGVIEQYF. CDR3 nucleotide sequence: TGTGCCAGCAGCCAAGGACTAGCGGGGGTGATCGAGCAGTACTTC.

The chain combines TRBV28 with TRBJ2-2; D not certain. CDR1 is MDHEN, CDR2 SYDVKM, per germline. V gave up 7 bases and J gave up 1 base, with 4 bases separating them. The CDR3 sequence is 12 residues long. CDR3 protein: CASNQNTGELFF. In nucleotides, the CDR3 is TGTGCCAGCAATCAGAACACCGGGGAGCTGTTTTTT.

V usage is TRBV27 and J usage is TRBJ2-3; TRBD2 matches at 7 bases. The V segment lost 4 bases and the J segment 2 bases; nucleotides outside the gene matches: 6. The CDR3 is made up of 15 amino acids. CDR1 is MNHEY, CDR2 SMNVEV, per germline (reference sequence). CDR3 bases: TGTGCCAGCAGTTACCAAAGCGGGGTCACAGATACGCAGTATTTT. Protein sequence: CASSYQSGVTDTQYF.